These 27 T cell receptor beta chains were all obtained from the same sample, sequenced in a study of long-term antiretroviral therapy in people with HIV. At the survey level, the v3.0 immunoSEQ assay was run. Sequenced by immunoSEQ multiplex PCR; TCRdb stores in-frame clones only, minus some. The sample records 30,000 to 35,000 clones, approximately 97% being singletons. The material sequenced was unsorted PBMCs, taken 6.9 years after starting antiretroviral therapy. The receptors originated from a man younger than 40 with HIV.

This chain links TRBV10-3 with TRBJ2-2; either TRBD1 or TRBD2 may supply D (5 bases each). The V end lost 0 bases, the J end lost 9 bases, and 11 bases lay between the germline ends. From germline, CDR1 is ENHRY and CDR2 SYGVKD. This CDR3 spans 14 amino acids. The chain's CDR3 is CAISESRGIRELFF. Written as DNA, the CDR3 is TGTGCCATCAGTGAGTCGAGGGGAATAAGGGAGCTGTTTTTT.

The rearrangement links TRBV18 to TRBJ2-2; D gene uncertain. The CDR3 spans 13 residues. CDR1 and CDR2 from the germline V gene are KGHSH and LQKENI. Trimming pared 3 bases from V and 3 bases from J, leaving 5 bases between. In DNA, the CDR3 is TGTGCCAGCTCACCGACATACACCGGGGAGCTGTTTTTT. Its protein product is CASSPTYTGELFF.

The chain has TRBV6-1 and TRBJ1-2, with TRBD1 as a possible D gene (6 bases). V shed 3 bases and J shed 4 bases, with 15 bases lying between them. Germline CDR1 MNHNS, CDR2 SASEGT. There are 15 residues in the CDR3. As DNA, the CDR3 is TGTGCCAGCAGTGAGACGGGGGCGCAATTCTATGGCTACACCTTC. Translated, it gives CASSETGAQFYGYTF.

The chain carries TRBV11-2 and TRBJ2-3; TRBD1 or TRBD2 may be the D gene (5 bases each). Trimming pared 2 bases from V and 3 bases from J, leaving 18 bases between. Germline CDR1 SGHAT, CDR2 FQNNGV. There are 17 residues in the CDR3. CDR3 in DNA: TGTGCCAGCAGCTTACCGGGACCCCAGGCACGTACAGATACGCAGTATTTT. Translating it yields CASSLPGPQARTDTQYF.

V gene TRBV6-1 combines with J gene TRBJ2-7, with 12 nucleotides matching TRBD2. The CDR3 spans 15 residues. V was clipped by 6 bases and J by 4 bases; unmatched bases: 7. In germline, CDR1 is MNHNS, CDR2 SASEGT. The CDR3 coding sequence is TGTGCCAGCAGCCCACTAGCGGGAGGAACGTACGAGCAGTACTTC. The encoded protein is CASSPLAGGTYEQYF.

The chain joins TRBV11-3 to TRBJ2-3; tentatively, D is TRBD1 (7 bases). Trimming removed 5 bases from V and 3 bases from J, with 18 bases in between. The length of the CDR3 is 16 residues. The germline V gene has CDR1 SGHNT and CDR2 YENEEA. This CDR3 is CASSLGQGGKTDTQYF. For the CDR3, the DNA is TGTGCCAGCAGCCTGGGGCAGGGGGGCAAAACAGATACGCAGTATTTT.

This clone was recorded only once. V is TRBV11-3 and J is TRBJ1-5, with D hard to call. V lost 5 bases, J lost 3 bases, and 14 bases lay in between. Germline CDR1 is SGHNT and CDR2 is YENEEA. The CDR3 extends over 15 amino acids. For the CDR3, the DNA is TGTGCCAGCAGCCACGGTGGCCAGCACAATCAGCCCCAGCATTTT. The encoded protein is CASSHGGQHNQPQHF.

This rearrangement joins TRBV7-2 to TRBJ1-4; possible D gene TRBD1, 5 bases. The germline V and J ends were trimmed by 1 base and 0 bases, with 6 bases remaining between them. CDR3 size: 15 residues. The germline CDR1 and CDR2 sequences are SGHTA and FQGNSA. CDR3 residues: CASSLVGATNEKLFF. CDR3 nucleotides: TGTGCCAGCAGCTTAGTGGGGGCAACTAATGAAAAACTGTTTTTT.

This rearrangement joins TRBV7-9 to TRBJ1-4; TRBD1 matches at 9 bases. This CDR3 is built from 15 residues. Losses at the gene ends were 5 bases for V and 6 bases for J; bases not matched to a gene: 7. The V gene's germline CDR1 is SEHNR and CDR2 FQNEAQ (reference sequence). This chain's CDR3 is CASSHGDRDHEKLFF. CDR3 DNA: TGTGCCAGCAGCCACGGGGACAGGGACCATGAAAAACTGTTTTTT.

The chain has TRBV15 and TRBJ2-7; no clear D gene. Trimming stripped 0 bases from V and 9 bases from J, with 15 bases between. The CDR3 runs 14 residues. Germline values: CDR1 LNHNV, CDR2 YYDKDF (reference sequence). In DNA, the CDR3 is TGTGCCACCAGCAGAGATCTGGGGAAGGCTATGCAGTACTTC. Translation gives CATSRDLGKAMQYF.

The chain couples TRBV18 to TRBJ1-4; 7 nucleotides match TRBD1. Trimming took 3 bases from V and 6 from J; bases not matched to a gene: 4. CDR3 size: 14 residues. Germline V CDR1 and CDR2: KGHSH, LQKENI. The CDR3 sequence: CASSPDREDEKLFF. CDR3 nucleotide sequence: TGTGCCAGCTCACCCGACAGGGAGGATGAAAAACTGTTTTTT.

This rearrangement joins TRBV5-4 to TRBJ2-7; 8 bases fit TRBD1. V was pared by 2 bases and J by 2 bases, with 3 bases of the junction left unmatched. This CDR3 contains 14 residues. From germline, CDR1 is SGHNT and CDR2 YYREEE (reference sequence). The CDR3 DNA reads TGTGCCAGCAGCTTAGGACAGGGACCCTACGAGCAGTACTTC. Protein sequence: CASSLGQGPYEQYF.

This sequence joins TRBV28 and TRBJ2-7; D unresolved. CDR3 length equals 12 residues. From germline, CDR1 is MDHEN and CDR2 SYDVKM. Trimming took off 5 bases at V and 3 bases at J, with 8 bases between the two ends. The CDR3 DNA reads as TGTGCCAGCAGTACGAAGAACTACGAGCAGTACTTC. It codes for CASSTKNYEQYF.

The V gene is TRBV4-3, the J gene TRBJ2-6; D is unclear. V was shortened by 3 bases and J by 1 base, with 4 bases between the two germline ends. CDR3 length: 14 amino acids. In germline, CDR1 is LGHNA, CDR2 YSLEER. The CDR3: CASSHGSGANVLTF. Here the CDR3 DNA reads TGCGCCAGCAGCCACGGTTCTGGGGCCAACGTCCTGACTTTC.

The CDR3 bases are TGTGCCAGCAGCCGGTCGCCCGATAGGGAGACCCAGTACTTC. This sequence encodes CASSRSPDRETQYF. The V call is TRBV7-2, the J call TRBJ2-5; D remains unclear. Germline CDR1 reads SGHTA; CDR2 reads FQGNSA. Trimming cost V 5 bases and J 5 bases, with 15 bases left between them. The CDR3 covers 14 residues.

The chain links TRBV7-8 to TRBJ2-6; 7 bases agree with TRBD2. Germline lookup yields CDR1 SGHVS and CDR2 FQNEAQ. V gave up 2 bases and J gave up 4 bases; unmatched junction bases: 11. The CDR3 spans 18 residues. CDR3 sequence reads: CASSLSGRGRAGANVLTF. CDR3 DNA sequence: TGTGCCAGCAGCTTATCAGGGCGCGGGAGAGCCGGGGCCAACGTCCTGACTTTC.

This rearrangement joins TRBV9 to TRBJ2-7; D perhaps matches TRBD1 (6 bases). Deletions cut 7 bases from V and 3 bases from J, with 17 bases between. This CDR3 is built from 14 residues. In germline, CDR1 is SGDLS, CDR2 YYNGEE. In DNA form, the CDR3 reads TGTGCCAGCTCCAAAGACAGGTTAAACTACGAGCAGTACTTC. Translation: CASSKDRLNYEQYF. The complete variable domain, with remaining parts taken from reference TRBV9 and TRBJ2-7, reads DSGVTQTPKHLITATGQRVTLRCSPRSGDLSVYWYQQSLDQGLQFLIQYYNGEERAKGNILERFSAQQFPDLHSELNLSSLELGDSALYFCASSKDRLNYEQYFGPGTRLTVT.

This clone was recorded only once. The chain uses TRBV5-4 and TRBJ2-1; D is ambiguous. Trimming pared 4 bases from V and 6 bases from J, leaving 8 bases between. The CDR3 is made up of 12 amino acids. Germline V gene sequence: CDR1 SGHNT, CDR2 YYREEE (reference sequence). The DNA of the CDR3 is TGTGCCAGCAGCGGACCGCGCAATGAGCAGTTCTTC. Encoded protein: CASSGPRNEQFF.

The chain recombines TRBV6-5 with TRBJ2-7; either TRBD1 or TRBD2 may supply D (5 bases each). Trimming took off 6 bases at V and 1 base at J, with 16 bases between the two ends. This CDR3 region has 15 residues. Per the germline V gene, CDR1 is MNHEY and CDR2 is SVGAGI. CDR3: CASRSGTVFSYEQYF. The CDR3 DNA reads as TGTGCCAGCAGATCCGGGACGGTCTTTTCCTACGAGCAGTACTTC.

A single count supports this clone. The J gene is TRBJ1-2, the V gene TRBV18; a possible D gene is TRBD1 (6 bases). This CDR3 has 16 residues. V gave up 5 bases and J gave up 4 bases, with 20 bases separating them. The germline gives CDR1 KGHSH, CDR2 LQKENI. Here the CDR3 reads CASSGDKEQMGYGYTF. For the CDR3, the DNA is TGTGCCAGCTCAGGGGACAAGGAACAAATGGGCTATGGCTACACCTTC.

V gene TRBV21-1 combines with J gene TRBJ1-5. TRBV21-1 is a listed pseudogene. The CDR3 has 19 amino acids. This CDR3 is CASSPPSWEFLGFNQPQHF. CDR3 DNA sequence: TGTGCCAGCAGCCCTCCTTCTTGGGAGTTCTTGGGGTTCAATCAGCCCCAGCATTTT.

The CDR3 nucleotides are TGTGCCATCAGTGAGTCGAGCTATGGCTACACCTTC. Its translation: CAISESSYGYTF. This chain links TRBV10-3 with TRBJ1-2; no definite D call. This CDR3 is 12 amino acids long. V was pared by 0 bases and J by 4 bases, with 3 bases between. Germline-derived CDR1 and CDR2 are ENHRY and SYGVKD.

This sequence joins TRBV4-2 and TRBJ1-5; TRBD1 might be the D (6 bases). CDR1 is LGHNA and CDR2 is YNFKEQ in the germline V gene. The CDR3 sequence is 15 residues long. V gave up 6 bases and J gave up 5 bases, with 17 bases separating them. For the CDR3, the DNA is TGTGCCAGCAGATACCGGGGGGGGGCTGATCAGCCCCAGCATTTT. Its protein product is CASRYRGGADQPQHF.

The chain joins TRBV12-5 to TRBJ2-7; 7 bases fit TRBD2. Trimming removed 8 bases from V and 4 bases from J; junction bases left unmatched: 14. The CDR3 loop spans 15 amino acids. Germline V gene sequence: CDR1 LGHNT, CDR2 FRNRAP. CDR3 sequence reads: CASKGTRERTYEQYF. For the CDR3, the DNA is TGTGCTAGTAAAGGAACGCGGGAGCGGACATACGAGCAGTACTTC.

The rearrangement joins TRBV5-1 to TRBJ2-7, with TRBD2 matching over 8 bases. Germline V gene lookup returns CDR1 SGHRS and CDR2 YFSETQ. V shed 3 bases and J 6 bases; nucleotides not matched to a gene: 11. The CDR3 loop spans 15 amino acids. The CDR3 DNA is TGCGCCAGCAGCTCCGGACTAGCTGAGACTTTCGAGCAGTACTTC. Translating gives CASSSGLAETFEQYF.

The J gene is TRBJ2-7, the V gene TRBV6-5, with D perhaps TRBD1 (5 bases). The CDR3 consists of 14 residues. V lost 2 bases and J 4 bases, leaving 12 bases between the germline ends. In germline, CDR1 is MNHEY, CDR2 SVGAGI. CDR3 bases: TGTGCCAGCAGTTACGGGGCTGGCAAATACGAGCAGTACTTC. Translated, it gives CASSYGAGKYEQYF.

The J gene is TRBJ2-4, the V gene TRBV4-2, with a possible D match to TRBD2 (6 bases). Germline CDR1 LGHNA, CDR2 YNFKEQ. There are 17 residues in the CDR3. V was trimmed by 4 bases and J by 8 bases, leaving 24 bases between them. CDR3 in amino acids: CASSPGPGLLTVDIQYF. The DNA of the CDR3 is TGTGCCAGCAGCCCCGGGCCGGGACTCCTTACCGTGGACATTCAGTACTTC.